This TCR beta chain was identified in a study of T cell changes during pregnancy in multiple sclerosis. Sequencing used immunoSEQ multiplex PCR; TCRdb keeps in-frame clones, though not all of them. The sample yields about 60,000 clones, 91% seen once. Germline V gives CDR1 PRHDT, CDR2 FYEKMQ (reference sequence). The V gene lost 4 bases and the J gene lost 6 bases, with 13 bases spanning the gap. The CDR3 is made up of 13 amino acids. The input for sequencing was CD4+ T cells from peripheral blood mononuclear cells, taken in the first trimester of pregnancy. This TCR was sampled from a female donor with multiple sclerosis, enrolled in a pregnancy study. This chain joins TRBV13 and TRBJ2-7; no definite D call. CDR3 nucleotide sequence: TGTGCCAGCAGCTCGGAGATTGTTAGCGAGCAGTACTTC. Protein: CASSSEIVSEQYF.